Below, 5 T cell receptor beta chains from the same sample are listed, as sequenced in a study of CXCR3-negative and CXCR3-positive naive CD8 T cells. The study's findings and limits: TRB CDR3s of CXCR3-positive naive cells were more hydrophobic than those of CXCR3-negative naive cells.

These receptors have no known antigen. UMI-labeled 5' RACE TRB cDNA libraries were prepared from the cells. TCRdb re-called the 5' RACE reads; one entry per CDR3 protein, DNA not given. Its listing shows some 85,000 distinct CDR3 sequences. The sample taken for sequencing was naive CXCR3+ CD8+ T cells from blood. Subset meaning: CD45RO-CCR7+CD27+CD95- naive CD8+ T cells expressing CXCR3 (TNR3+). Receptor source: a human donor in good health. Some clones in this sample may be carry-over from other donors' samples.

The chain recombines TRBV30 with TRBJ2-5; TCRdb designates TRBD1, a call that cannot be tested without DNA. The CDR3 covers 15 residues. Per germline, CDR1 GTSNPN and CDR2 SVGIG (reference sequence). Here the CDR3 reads CAWSPNRGNRETQYF.

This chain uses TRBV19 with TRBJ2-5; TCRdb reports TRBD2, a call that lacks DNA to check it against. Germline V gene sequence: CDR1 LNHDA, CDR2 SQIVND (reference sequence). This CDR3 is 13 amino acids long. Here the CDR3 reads CASSPGLGETQYF. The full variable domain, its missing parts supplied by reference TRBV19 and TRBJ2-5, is DGGITQSPKYLFRKEGQNVTLSCEQNLNHDAMYWYRQDPGQGLRLIYYSQIVNDFQKGDIAEGYSVSREKKESFPLTVTSAQKNPTAFYLCASSPGLGETQYFGPGTRLLVL.

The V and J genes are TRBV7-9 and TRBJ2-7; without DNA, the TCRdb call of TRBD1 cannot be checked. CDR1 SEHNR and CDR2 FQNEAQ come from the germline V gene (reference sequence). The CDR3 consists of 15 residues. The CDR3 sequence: CASSSPGQEAYEQYF.

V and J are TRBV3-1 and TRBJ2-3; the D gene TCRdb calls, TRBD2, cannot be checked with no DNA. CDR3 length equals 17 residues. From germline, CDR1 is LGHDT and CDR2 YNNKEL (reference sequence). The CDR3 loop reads CASSQFSGGSFTDTQYF.

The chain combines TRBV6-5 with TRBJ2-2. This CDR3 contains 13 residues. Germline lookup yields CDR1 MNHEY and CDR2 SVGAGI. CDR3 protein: CASSYGHTGELFF.